This TCR beta chain was obtained from a study of blood T cell repertoires in COVID-19. Overall study: The analysed material was cDNA or gDNA that came from T cells, B-cell-depleted T cells, or PBMCs.

Trimming shortened V by 0 bases and J by 7 bases, and 17 bases separated the two germline ends. This CDR3 spans 15 amino acids. The germline V gene encodes CDR1 SGHRS and CDR2 YFSETQ. Authors' data handling: The authors estimated nucleated cell counts from reference gene primer amplification. The data were produced by immunoSEQ multiplex PCR, yet TCRdb's version contains in-frame clones alone and is incomplete. V and J calls and clone size follow that table, whereas D and trimming were derived from the DNA. Among 200,000 to 250,000 clones listed, roughly nine tenths were seen once. V gene TRBV5-1 combines with J gene TRBJ2-7; a weak D match, TRBD2 (5 bases). This clonotype was sampled from a man between 60 and 70 years old with acute or convalescent COVID-19. Source material: peripheral blood. The CDR3 DNA is TGCGCCAGCAGCTTGGAGGGCTCCGTTCGGGGTGAGCAGTACTTC. Translating gives CASSLEGSVRGEQYF.